A single sample gave rise to the 27 T cell receptor beta chains below, sequenced in a study of T-cell memory formation after mild COVID-19. One entry per CDR3 protein results from TCRdb running MiXCR on the 5' RACE reads. The repertoire has about 340,000 distinct CDR3 sequences, 15% to 20% of them found once; the top ten carry about a fifth. The sample consisted of PBMCs or a T cell subset sorted from them (not recorded which). Source of these receptors: a man aged 18 to 29 who had mild COVID-19 (a few samples of this study predate the infection). Cell type and time point are not known.

This clonotype appeared a few times. V is TRBV24-1 and J is TRBJ2-3, with a possible D match to TRBD2 (5 bases). The V and J ends lost 5 bases and 1 base respectively, with 6 bases between them. Germline CDR1 KGHDR, CDR2 SFDVKD. The CDR3 has 13 amino acids. The CDR3 loop reads CATSVGGTDTQYF. The CDR3 bases are TGTGCCACCAGTGTCGGGGGCACAGATACGCAGTATTTT.

Many counts were recorded for this clonotype. The rearrangement uses TRBV4-2 and TRBJ2-1; D gene ambiguous. V dropped 0 bases and J dropped 0 bases, with 9 bases sitting between them. The germline CDR1 and CDR2 sequences are LGHNA and YNFKEQ. The CDR3 covers 16 residues. The CDR3 nucleotides are TGTGCCAGCAGCCAAGATCAGGAGAGCTCCTACAATGAGCAGTTCTTC. As protein: CASSQDQESSYNEQFF.

CDR3 in DNA: TGTGCCAGCAGCTTCGGAGTGAATGAAAAACTGTTTTTT. It yields the protein CASSFGVNEKLFF. The chain recombines TRBV7-2 with TRBJ1-4; D ambiguous. Germline CDR1 reads SGHTA; CDR2 reads FQGNSA. The V end was cut by 3 bases, the J end by 5 bases, with 7 bases between. The CDR3 consists of 13 residues. Filled out from reference TRBV7-2 and TRBJ1-4, the complete variable domain reads GAGVSQSPSNKVTEKGKDVELRCDPISGHTALYWYRQSLGQGLEFLIYFQGNSAPDKSGLPSDRFSAERTGGSVSTLTIQRTQQEDSAVYLCASSFGVNEKLFFGSGTQLSVL.

This clonotype was counted a few times. The rearrangement links TRBV2 to TRBJ2-5; 9 bases line up with TRBD1. CDR3 length: 15 residues. Germline CDR1 and CDR2: SNHLY and FYNNEI. Trimming cost V 4 bases and J 2 bases; bases outside gene matches: 5. The CDR3 DNA reads TGTGCCAGCAGTGGGGGACAGGGTCCTCAAGAGACCCAGTACTTC. Protein product: CASSGGQGPQETQYF.

CDR3 DNA sequence: TGTGCCAGCAGCCAAGCCAGGACAGGCTGGAACTATGGCTACACCTTC. Its translation is CASSQARTGWNYGYTF. The gene calls are TRBV14 and TRBJ1-2, with 7 bases aligning to TRBD1. This CDR3 contains 16 residues. Germline lookup yields CDR1 SGHDN and CDR2 FVKESK. With 1 base clipped from V and 2 bases from J, the junction kept 7 bases outside the gene matches.

This rearrangement joins TRBV2 to TRBJ1-1; 7 nucleotides match TRBD1. The ends lost 7 bases at V and 4 bases at J; junction bases unmatched: 12. The CDR3 contains 15 residues. CDR1 and CDR2 from the germline V gene are SNHLY and FYNNEI. CDR3 nucleotides: TGTGCCAGCACCCATCGGGCAGGGGGAGGCACTGAAGCTTTCTTT. This codes for CASTHRAGGGTEAFF.

This chain connects TRBV6-5 to TRBJ1-2; 7 bases match TRBD1. The ends lost 5 bases at V and 4 bases at J; junction bases unmatched: 7. Germline-derived CDR1 and CDR2 are MNHEY and SVGAGI. This CDR3 is 14 amino acids long. In DNA form, the CDR3 reads TGTGCCAGCAGTCAAGACAGGGCCGGCTATGGCTACACCTTC. Translation gives CASSQDRAGYGYTF.

In its sample, this clonotype was seen a few times. The V and J genes are TRBV11-2 and TRBJ2-1; TRBD1 is a possible D gene (6 bases). Trimming stripped 5 bases from V and 3 bases from J, with 14 bases between. The CDR3 spans 15 residues. The V gene's germline CDR1 is SGHAT and CDR2 FQNNGV. CDR3 coding DNA: TGTGCCAGCAGCCCTGACAGGACCGGCTACAATGAGCAGTTCTTC. Its protein is CASSPDRTGYNEQFF. The full variable domain, with the rest looked up from reference TRBV11-2 and TRBJ2-1, is EAGVAQSPRYKIIEKRQSVAFWCNPISGHATLYWYQQILGQGPKLLIQFQNNGVVDDSQLPKDRFSAERLKGVDSTLKIQPAKLEDSAVYLCASSPDRTGYNEQFFGPGTRLTVL.

The table lists this clonotype with a few counts. In DNA, the CDR3 is TGTGCCAGCACCTCCGGGACATTTAATGAAAAACTGTTTTTT. Translation gives CASTSGTFNEKLFF. The rearrangement joins TRBV7-9 to TRBJ1-4; D is possibly TRBD1 (6 bases). The CDR3 runs 14 residues. Trimming took 7 bases from V and 4 from J, leaving 13 bases between them. Germline assignment: CDR1 SEHNR and CDR2 FQNEAQ (reference sequence).

There are many counts of this clonotype. The J gene is TRBJ2-7, the V gene TRBV7-9, with D tentatively TRBD1 or TRBD2 (5 bases each). Germline loops: CDR1 SEHNR, CDR2 FQNEAQ (reference sequence). V dropped 5 bases and J dropped 3 bases, with 11 bases sitting between them. The CDR3 runs to 13 residues. CDR3 nucleotide sequence: TGTGCCAGCAGCACGGGACGGAGCTACGAGCAGTACTTC. Protein sequence: CASSTGRSYEQYF.

The V gene is TRBV5-8, the J gene TRBJ1-2; a possible D gene is TRBD1 (5 bases). The CDR3 has 14 residues. V was pared by 5 bases and J by 8 bases, with 19 bases between. CDR1 is SGHTS, CDR2 YDEGEE, per germline. The CDR3 DNA reads TGTGCCAGCAGACCACAGGCCACCCTGGGGGGCTACACCTTC. Translated: CASRPQATLGGYTF.

This clonotype was counted ten times or more. This chain uses TRBV4-2 with TRBJ2-1; D possibly corresponds to TRBD1 (6 bases). The CDR3 sequence is 14 residues long. Germline V gene sequence: CDR1 LGHNA, CDR2 YNFKEQ. The V gene lost 4 bases and the J gene lost 8 bases, with 15 bases spanning the gap. The CDR3 DNA reads as TGTGCCAGCAGCCTGCAGGACAGTCCATATGAGCAGTTCTTC. Encoded protein: CASSLQDSPYEQFF.

The V call is TRBV6-2 or TRBV6-3, the J call TRBJ2-7; maybe TRBD2 (6 bases). Deletions cut 8 bases from V and 3 bases from J, with 17 bases between. Germline CDR1 and CDR2: MNHEY and SVGEGT. There are 14 residues in the CDR3. The CDR3 here is CASSEGLRIYEQYF. The CDR3 nucleotides read TGTGCCAGCTCGGAGGGACTTAGGATCTACGAGCAGTACTTC.

The chain has TRBV6-5 and TRBJ2-5, with 9 bases matching TRBD2. V shed 6 bases, J shed 0 bases, and the junction held 14 bases outside the gene matches. This CDR3 region has 18 residues. The germline V gene encodes CDR1 MNHEY and CDR2 SVGAGI. CDR3 coding DNA: TGTGCCAGCAGCCTAGGAAGCGGGGGGCCCAAGTACCAAGAGACCCAGTACTTC. Its translation: CASSLGSGGPKYQETQYF.

Only a few counts were recorded for this clonotype. The gene calls are TRBV6-5 and TRBJ2-5; D might be TRBD2 (6 bases). V lost 4 bases, J lost 5 bases, and 14 bases lay in between. The CDR3 contains 14 residues. The germline gives CDR1 MNHEY, CDR2 SVGAGI. The CDR3 spells CASSSPLAGETQYF. The CDR3 DNA is TGTGCCAGCAGTTCTCCACTAGCCGGGGAGACCCAGTACTTC.

In its sample, this clonotype was seen many times. The genes are TRBV28 and TRBJ2-5; D possibly matches TRBD1 or TRBD2 (5 bases each). CDR1 and CDR2 (germline): MDHEN, SYDVKM. V lost 5 bases to trimming and J lost 1 base, with 8 bases between them. The length of the CDR3 is 13 residues. The CDR3 sequence is CASSGTLQETQYF. CDR3 DNA: TGTGCCAGCAGTGGGACGCTCCAAGAGACCCAGTACTTC.

This clonotype showed up just a few times. The rearrangement joins TRBV10-3 to TRBJ1-2; 7 nucleotides line up with TRBD1. Germline V gene lookup returns CDR1 ENHRY and CDR2 SYGVKD. This CDR3 is 14 amino acids long. V gave up 7 bases and J gave up 6 bases; unmatched junction bases: 11. As DNA, the CDR3 is TGTGCCATCAAGGGAAGACAGGGTCAACATGGCTACACCTTC. Translated: CAIKGRQGQHGYTF.

The sample holds many counts of this clonotype. The chain links TRBV11-2 to TRBJ2-5; D might be TRBD1 or TRBD2, each matching 5 bases. Germline lookup yields CDR1 SGHAT and CDR2 FQNNGV. Trimming removed 5 bases from V and 3 bases from J, with 13 bases in between. This CDR3 is 14 amino acids long. CDR3 nucleotides: TGTGCCAGCAGCCCGGGGCGCGGAAAAGAGACCCAGTACTTC. This sequence encodes CASSPGRGKETQYF.

This clonotype was counted at least ten times. The rearrangement links TRBV5-1 to TRBJ2-3; 8 bases match TRBD2. Trimming cost V 6 bases and J 1 base; bases outside gene matches: 4. Looked up from germline, CDR1 is SGHRS and CDR2 is YFSETQ. This CDR3 spans 14 amino acids. The CDR3 spells CASTSGGRTDTQYF. Written as DNA, the CDR3 is TGCGCCAGCACCAGCGGGGGCCGCACAGATACGCAGTATTTT.

This clonotype was picked up a small number of times. This sequence joins TRBV20-1 and TRBJ2-4; maybe TRBD1 (5 bases). The CDR3 runs 14 residues. Germline CDR1 DFQATT, CDR2 SNEGSKA (reference sequence). Trimming cost V 0 bases and J 0 bases, with 6 bases left between them. This CDR3 reads CSARDRVAKNIQYF. The CDR3, as DNA: TGCAGTGCTAGAGACAGGGTAGCCAAAAACATTCAGTACTTC.

This clonotype has a handful of counts. The chain has TRBV7-2 and TRBJ2-7, with TRBD2 as a possible D gene (6 bases). Trimming cost V 2 bases and J 2 bases, with 10 bases left between them. This CDR3 has 14 amino acids. Germline lookup yields CDR1 SGHTA and CDR2 FQGNSA. The CDR3 sequence: CASSLSGGAYEQYV. The CDR3 coding sequence is TGTGCCAGCAGCTTATCCGGCGGGGCCTACGAGCAGTACGTC.

The chain couples TRBV4-2 to TRBJ2-1, with a tentative D call TRBD1 (6 bases). The CDR3 extends over 15 amino acids. Germline CDR1 LGHNA, CDR2 YNFKEQ. V gave up 6 bases and J gave up 0 bases, with 12 bases separating them. The CDR3 loop reads CASSNRVSSYNEQFF. Here the CDR3 DNA reads TGTGCCAGCAGTAACAGGGTCAGCTCCTACAATGAGCAGTTCTTC.

The chain recombines TRBV10-3 with TRBJ1-5; D call uncertain. V lost 4 bases to trimming and J lost 6 bases, with 7 bases between them. This CDR3 spans 12 amino acids. Germline loops: CDR1 ENHRY, CDR2 SYGVKD. CDR3 region: CAISAGSQPQHF. CDR3 nucleotide sequence: TGTGCCATCAGTGCAGGAAGTCAGCCCCAGCATTTT.

The chain combines TRBV6-5 with TRBJ2-1; possibly TRBD1 or TRBD2 for D (5 bases each). CDR1 MNHEY and CDR2 SVGAGI come from the germline V gene. The V end lost 6 bases, the J end lost 8 bases, and 17 bases lay between the germline ends. The CDR3 has 14 amino acids. CDR3 residues: CASSPPWGYDEQFF. In nucleotides, the CDR3 is TGTGCCAGCAGCCCCCCCTGGGGGTACGATGAGCAGTTCTTC.

The sample holds a few counts of this clonotype. This chain uses TRBV6-2 or TRBV6-3 with TRBJ1-6; possibly TRBD1 for D (5 bases). V lost 6 bases to trimming and J lost 7 bases, with 10 bases between them. Germline CDR1 MNHEY, CDR2 SVGEGT. The CDR3 covers 13 residues. The CDR3 reads CASSRDENSPLHF. The CDR3, as DNA: TGTGCCAGCAGCCGGGACGAAAATTCACCCCTCCACTTT.

This clonotype was counted at least ten times. The V gene is TRBV4-1, the J gene TRBJ2-1, with D perhaps TRBD2 (5 bases). The CDR3 is 15 amino acids. Trimming removed 0 bases from V and 8 bases from J, with 14 bases in between. Germline V gene lookup returns CDR1 MGHRA and CDR2 YSYEKL. The CDR3 loop is CASSQERRGVDEQFF. CDR3 in DNA: TGCGCCAGCAGCCAAGAGCGACGGGGAGTCGATGAGCAGTTCTTC.

The chain recombines TRBV7-6 with TRBJ1-1; 7 nucleotides line up with TRBD1. CDR1 SGHVS and CDR2 FNYEAQ come from the germline V gene. The CDR3 consists of 15 residues. V lost 4 bases, J lost 4 bases, and 9 bases stayed unmatched. The chain's CDR3 is CASSWKTGPGTEAFF. CDR3 sequence (DNA): TGTGCCAGCAGCTGGAAGACAGGGCCGGGCACTGAAGCTTTCTTT.